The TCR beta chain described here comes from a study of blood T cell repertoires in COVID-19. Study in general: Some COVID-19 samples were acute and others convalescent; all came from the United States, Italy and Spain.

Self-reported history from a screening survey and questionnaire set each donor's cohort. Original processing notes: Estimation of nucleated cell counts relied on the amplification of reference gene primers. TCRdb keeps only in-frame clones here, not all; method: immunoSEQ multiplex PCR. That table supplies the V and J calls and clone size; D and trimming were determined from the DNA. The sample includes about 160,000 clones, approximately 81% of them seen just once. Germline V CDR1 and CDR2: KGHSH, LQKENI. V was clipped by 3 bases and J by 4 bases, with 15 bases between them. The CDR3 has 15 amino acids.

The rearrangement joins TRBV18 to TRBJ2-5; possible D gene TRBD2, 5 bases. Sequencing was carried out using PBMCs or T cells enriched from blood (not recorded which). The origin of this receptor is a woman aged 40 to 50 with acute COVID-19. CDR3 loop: CASSPPALAGETQYF. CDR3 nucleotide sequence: TGTGCCAGCTCACCCCCCGCTTTGGCGGGAGAGACCCAGTACTTC.